Here is one T cell receptor (beta chain) with its context. The target antigen is unknown. The CDR3 extends over 13 amino acids. The V gene's germline CDR1 is LNHDA and CDR2 SQIVND (reference sequence). With the 5' RACE reads reprocessed, TCRdb shows one record per CDR3 protein and no DNA. Its table records 190,000 or so distinct CDR3 sequences. This sample was included in a study of monozygotic twins with inflammatory bowel disease. Study-wide points: Neither one strong signal nor one clonotype associated with IBD was supported. Fewer clonotypes were shared with others by IBD patients than by healthy twins, especially with disease activity.

The receptor was derived from a human donor with ulcerative colitis or Crohn's disease, or a healthy co-twin of an affected twin (not recorded which). This chain connects TRBV19 to TRBJ1-4; TCRdb's D call of TRBD1 is untestable without DNA. Material: blood. CDR3 loop: CASRDRGRYSVFF.